The 19 T cell receptor beta chains given below trace back to one sample, sequenced in a study of blood T cell repertoires in COVID-19. Data came from immunoSEQ multiplex PCR; TCRdb stores just in-frame clones and leaves some out. The sample lists around 80,000 clones, approximately 90% occurring once. Specimen: peripheral blood. These receptors all come from a woman of 80 years or more with acute or convalescent COVID-19.

This chain connects TRBV5-1 to TRBJ2-5, with 8 bases that match TRBD1. V dropped 0 bases and J dropped 3; count of bases not matched to a gene: 1. Per the germline V gene, CDR1 is SGHRS and CDR2 is YFSETQ. The CDR3 runs 14 residues. The CDR3 reads CASSLGQGKETQYF. The CDR3 nucleotides read TGCGCCAGCAGCTTGGGACAGGGGAAAGAGACCCAGTACTTC.

The chain joins TRBV6-5 to TRBJ1-4; no clear D gene. The CDR3 contains 10 residues. The V gene's germline CDR1 is MNHEY and CDR2 SVGAGI. Trimming shortened V by 6 bases and J by 8 bases, and 4 bases separated the two germline ends. The CDR3, as DNA: TGTGCCAGCAGCCAGGAAAAACTGTTTTTT. It yields the protein CASSQEKLFF.

The chain links TRBV28 to TRBJ1-5; TRBD1 aligns across 9 bases. CDR1 and CDR2 (germline): MDHEN, SYDVKM. CDR3 size: 17 residues. The V gene end was trimmed by 0 bases and the J gene end by 4 bases; junction bases not matched to a gene: 7. The CDR3 nucleotides are TGTGCCAGCAGTTTATGGACACCCGGGACAGGGAATCAGCCCCAGCATTTT. Its translation is CASSLWTPGTGNQPQHF.

This chain joins TRBV6-5 and TRBJ1-1; TRBD1 is a possible D gene (6 bases). V shed 7 bases and J shed 8 bases, with 14 bases lying between them. The CDR3 length is 12 residues. The V gene's germline CDR1 is MNHEY and CDR2 SVGAGI. The CDR3 protein is CASTLNREEAFF. The CDR3, as DNA: TGTGCCAGCACCTTGAACAGGGAAGAAGCTTTCTTT.

V is TRBV2 and J is TRBJ2-7, with TRBD2 matching 10 bases. J lost 3 bases, V lost 6 bases, and 8 bases had no gene match. The CDR3 runs to 15 residues. Germline values: CDR1 SNHLY, CDR2 FYNNEI. The chain's CDR3 is CASRAGLADIYEQYF. CDR3 DNA: TGTGCCAGCAGGGCCGGACTAGCGGACATCTACGAGCAGTACTTC. The full variable domain, rest sourced from reference TRBV2 and TRBJ2-7, is EPEVTQTPSHQVTQMGQEVILRCVPISNHLYFYWYRQILGQKVEFLVSFYNNEISEKSEIFDDQFSVERPDGSNFTLKIRSTKLEDSAMYFCASRAGLADIYEQYFGPGTRLTVT.

V and J are TRBV27 and TRBJ2-2; D might be TRBD1 (6 bases). The germline CDR1 and CDR2 sequences are MNHEY and SMNVEV (reference sequence). The CDR3 is 17 residues long. Trimming removed 2 bases from V and 3 bases from J, with 16 bases in between. The CDR3 region is CASSLVWGQDHTGELFF. CDR3 DNA: TGTGCCAGCAGTTTAGTTTGGGGGCAGGATCACACCGGGGAGCTGTTTTTT.

The CDR3 reads CASSSWGRETQYF. The CDR3, as DNA: TGTGCCAGCAGTTCATGGGGGAGAGAGACCCAGTACTTC. This chain connects TRBV28 to TRBJ2-5, with D perhaps assigned TRBD1 or TRBD2 (5 bases each). CDR1 is MDHEN, CDR2 SYDVKM, per germline. There are 13 residues in the CDR3. V was shortened by 4 bases and J by 4 bases, with 10 bases between the two germline ends.

This chain joins TRBV5-1 and TRBJ2-1; 7 bases align to TRBD1. Germline-derived CDR1 and CDR2 are SGHRS and YFSETQ. Trimming took 3 bases from V and 8 from J; bases not matched to a gene: 11. The CDR3 covers 15 residues. The CDR3 coding sequence is TGCGCCAGCAGCTCCAAGGAACAGGGGTCCCATGAGCAGTTCTTC. Translating gives CASSSKEQGSHEQFF.

The rearrangement links TRBV19 to TRBJ2-5; a weak D match, TRBD1 (6 bases). This CDR3 has 17 amino acids. Germline CDR1 is LNHDA and CDR2 is SQIVND (reference sequence). The V end was cut by 1 base, the J end by 2 bases, with 17 bases between. CDR3 bases: TGTGCCAGTAGTATAGTTTTTGATCAGGGGTTTCAAGAGACCCAGTACTTC. This codes for CASSIVFDQGFQETQYF.

V usage is TRBV10-3 and J usage is TRBJ1-5; D gene uncertain. The CDR3 length is 13 residues. Germline CDR1 and CDR2: ENHRY and SYGVKD. The V gene lost 2 bases and the J gene lost 9 bases, with 11 bases spanning the gap. Here the CDR3 reads CAISERDSAPQHF. In DNA, the CDR3 is TGTGCCATCAGTGAGCGAGACTCAGCGCCCCAGCATTTT.

CDR3 bases: TGCGCCAGCAGCTTGGCTGCTAGCGGAACCTACGAGCAGTACTTC. This encodes CASSLAASGTYEQYF. The rearrangement uses TRBV5-1 and TRBJ2-7, with 7 bases aligning to TRBD2. Germline V gene lookup returns CDR1 SGHRS and CDR2 YFSETQ. V shed 0 bases, J shed 2 bases, and the junction held 5 bases outside the gene matches. The CDR3 sequence is 15 residues long. Full variable domain (remainder filled in from reference TRBV5-1 and TRBJ2-7): KAGVTQTPRYLIKTRGQQVTLSCSPISGHRSVSWYQQTPGQGLQFLFEYFSETQRNKGNFPGRFSGRQFSNSRSEMNVSTLELGDSALYLCASSLAASGTYEQYFGPGTRLTVT.

For the CDR3, the DNA is TGTGCCAGCAGTCCGGGACAGGGGGCGGAAAAACTGTTTTTT. Protein sequence: CASSPGQGAEKLFF. The chain employs TRBV28 and TRBJ1-4; 12 nucleotides line up with TRBD1. J gave up 8 bases and V 5 bases, and 3 bases lay outside the gene matches. The CDR3 is made up of 14 amino acids. Germline CDR1 and CDR2: MDHEN and SYDVKM.

The chain combines TRBV18 with TRBJ2-2; 9 bases align to TRBD1. This CDR3 contains 16 residues. CDR1 KGHSH and CDR2 LQKENI come from the germline V gene. The trim removed 6 bases at V and 4 bases at J, leaving 9 bases unmatched. The CDR3 here is CASSLTGTGPTGELFF. CDR3 nucleotides: TGTGCCAGCTCGCTTACCGGGACAGGGCCCACCGGGGAGCTGTTTTTT.

This chain connects TRBV3-1 (or the pseudogene TRBV3-2) to TRBJ1-1; TRBD1 matches at 8 bases. V shed 1 base, J shed 3 bases, and the junction held 4 bases outside the gene matches. The germline gives CDR1 LGHDT, CDR2 YNNKEL (reference sequence). The CDR3 length is 15 residues. The CDR3 region has the DNA TGTGCCAGCAGCCAAGCCGGACAGGGATACACTGAAGCTTTCTTT. Its translation: CASSQAGQGYTEAFF.

V and J are TRBV11-2 and TRBJ2-1; perhaps TRBD1 as D (6 bases). V was cut by 6 bases and J by 7 bases, with 13 bases left in between. Germline values: CDR1 SGHAT, CDR2 FQNNGV. The CDR3 consists of 13 residues. CDR3 in DNA: TGTGCCAGCAGTCCCGACAGGCGGAATGAGCAGTTCTTC. Translated, it gives CASSPDRRNEQFF.

This chain joins TRBV27 and TRBJ2-7, with 9 bases aligning to TRBD2. The CDR3 is 15 residues long. The ends lost 5 bases at V and 0 bases at J; junction bases unmatched: 5. Looked up from germline, CDR1 is MNHEY and CDR2 is SMNVEV (reference sequence). DNA of the CDR3: TGTGCCAGCAGTCTTAGCGGGAGTAGCTCCTACGAGCAGTACTTC. This sequence encodes CASSLSGSSSYEQYF.

The chain employs TRBV3-1 (or the pseudogene TRBV3-2) and TRBJ1-1; no firm D call. V lost 4 bases to trimming and J lost 2 bases, with 17 bases between them. Per germline, CDR1 LGHDT and CDR2 YNNKEL (reference sequence). The CDR3 sequence is 16 residues long. In DNA, the CDR3 is TGTGCCAGCAGCCCTACTAGGGCCCCCCTCAACACTGAAGCTTTCTTT. It is translated as CASSPTRAPLNTEAFF.

This clone has a handful of counts. The chain carries TRBV7-2 and TRBJ1-4; TRBD1 might be the D (6 bases). Trimming took 5 bases from V and 8 from J, leaving 15 bases between them. Germline V CDR1 and CDR2: SGHTA, FQGNSA. There are 14 residues in the CDR3. The CDR3 sequence is CASSQTGSGEKLFF. The CDR3 DNA follows: TGTGCCAGCAGCCAAACAGGGAGTGGGGAAAAACTGTTTTTT.

This clone was observed a single time. The chain has TRBV28 and TRBJ2-1, with D possibly matching TRBD1 (6 bases). V dropped 3 bases and J dropped 0 bases, with 12 bases sitting between them. Germline V lookup: CDR1 MDHEN, CDR2 SYDVKM. The CDR3 contains 16 residues. The CDR3 nucleotides read TGTGCCAGCAGTTTCTATCGGGGACACTCCTACAATGAGCAGTTCTTC. Translated, it gives CASSFYRGHSYNEQFF. The complete variable domain, with remaining parts taken from reference TRBV28 and TRBJ2-1, reads DVKVTQSSRYLVKRTGEKVFLECVQDMDHENMFWYRQDPGLGLRLIYFSYDVKMKEKGDIPEGYSVSREKKERFSLILESASTNQTSMYLCASSFYRGHSYNEQFFGPGTRLTVL.